This T cell receptor (beta chain) is drawn from a study of control samples from healthy donors and cancer patients. This clone came up once. The CDR3 has 15 residues. V was shortened by 2 bases and J by 0 bases, with 10 bases between the two germline ends. Germline lookup yields CDR1 PRHDT and CDR2 FYEKMQ (reference sequence). Method: immunoSEQ multiplex PCR; TCRdb's copy keeps in-frame clones and lacks some. The sample records roughly 100,000 clones, 83% being singletons. The receptor was derived from a woman in her forties or fifties in good health. V gene TRBV13 combines with J gene TRBJ1-1, with D hard to call. The sample comprised blood. The CDR3 loop is CASSLKTDMNTEAFF. The CDR3 DNA reads as TGTGCCAGCAGCTTAAAAACAGACATGAACACTGAAGCTTTCTTT.